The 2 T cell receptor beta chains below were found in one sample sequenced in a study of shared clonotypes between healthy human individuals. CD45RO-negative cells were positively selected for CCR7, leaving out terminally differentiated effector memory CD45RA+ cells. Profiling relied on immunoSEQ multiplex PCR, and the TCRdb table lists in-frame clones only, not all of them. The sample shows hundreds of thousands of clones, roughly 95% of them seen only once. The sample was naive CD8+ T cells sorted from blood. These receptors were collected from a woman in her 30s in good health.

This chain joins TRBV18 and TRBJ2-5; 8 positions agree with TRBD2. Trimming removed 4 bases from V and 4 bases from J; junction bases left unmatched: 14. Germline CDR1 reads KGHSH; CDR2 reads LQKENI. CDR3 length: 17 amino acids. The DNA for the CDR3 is TGTGCCAGCTCACGAGTGGGGACTAGGTCTCCCGGAGAGACCCAGTACTTC. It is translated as CASSRVGTRSPGETQYF.

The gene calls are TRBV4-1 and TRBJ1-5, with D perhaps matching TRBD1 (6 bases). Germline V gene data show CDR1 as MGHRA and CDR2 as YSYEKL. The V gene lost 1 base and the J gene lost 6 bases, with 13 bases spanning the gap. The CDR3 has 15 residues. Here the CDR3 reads CASSQGTGISQPQHF. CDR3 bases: TGCGCCAGCAGCCAAGGAACAGGGATAAGTCAGCCCCAGCATTTT.